This passage covers 14 T cell receptor beta chains from one sample sequenced in a study of T cells in women clearing cervical HPV infection. Repertoires were generated with immunoSEQ multiplex PCR, while TCRdb's copy carries only in-frame clones and drops some. This table lists 25,000 to 35,000 clones. Sequenced: blood buffy coat. Receptor source: a woman between 18 and 75 years old with a cervical HPV16 infection that either progressed to CIN3+ or cleared (not recorded which).

On this clone itself: The CDR3 extends 3 residues past the end of the read, so its final part is completed from the germline J gene. This chain uses TRBV5-5 with TRBJ2-4, with TRBD1 identical over 7 bases. This CDR3 region has 13 residues. CDR1 is SGHKS, CDR2 YYEKEE, per germline (reference sequence). The CDR3 here is CASSLTGVDGQYF. The DNA read from the CDR3 is TGTGCCAGCAGCTTAACAGGGGTTGACGGT. Full variable domain (outside the CDR3, taken from reference TRBV5-5 and TRBJ2-4): DAGVTQSPTHLIKTRGQQVTLRCSPISGHKSVSWYQQVLGQGPQFIFQYYEKEERGRGNFPDRFSARQFPNYSSELNVNALLLGDSALYLCASSLTGVDGQYFGAGTRLSVL.

About this clone itself: The DNA ends 3 residues before the CDR3 does, and the rest of the CDR3 is filled in from the germline J gene. The rearrangement joins TRBV2 to TRBJ1-1; D is unresolved. Germline assignment: CDR1 SNHLY and CDR2 FYNNEI. The CDR3 has 14 residues. Trimming stripped 7 bases from V and 0 bases from J, with 12 bases between. The CDR3 is CASKSPGMNTEAFF. CDR3 DNA (partial): TGTGCCAGCAAGAGCCCGGGGATGAACACTGAA. Filled out from reference TRBV2 and TRBJ1-1, the complete variable domain reads EPEVTQTPSHQVTQMGQEVILRCVPISNHLYFYWYRQILGQKVEFLVSFYNNEISEKSEIFDDQFSVERPDGSNFTLKIRSTKLEDSAMYFCASKSPGMNTEAFFGQGTRLTVV.

On this clone: The CDR3 goes on 3 residues after the read ends, and that part is filled in from the germline J gene. The chain employs TRBV7-3 and TRBJ1-2, with 8 bases fitting TRBD1. In germline, CDR1 is SGHTA, CDR2 FQGTGA. The V gene end was trimmed by 3 bases and the J gene end by 2 bases; junction bases not matched to a gene: 5. The CDR3 loop spans 15 amino acids. CDR3 residues: CASSLTGVGNYGYTF. The covered CDR3 bases are TGTGCCAGCAGCTTGACAGGGGTCGGAAACTATGGC. The whole variable domain, filled in from reference TRBV7-3 and TRBJ1-2, reads GAGVSQTPSNKVTEKGKYVELRCDPISGHTALYWYRQSLGQGPEFLIYFQGTGAADDSGLPNDRFFAVRPEGSVSTLKIQRTERGDSAVYLCASSLTGVGNYGYTFGSGTRLTVV.

To note about this clone: Sequencing ends 3 residues short of the CDR3 end; the germline J gene provides the rest. V usage is TRBV6-1 and J usage is TRBJ1-6, with D unclear. Germline V gene data show CDR1 as MNHNS and CDR2 as SASEGT. Deletions cut 7 bases from V and 7 bases from J, with 11 bases between. CDR3 length: 13 amino acids. This chain's CDR3 is CASIEVGNSPLHF. The covered CDR3 bases are TGTGCCAGCATTGAGGTAGGGAATTCACCC.

Concerning this clone: The DNA ends 3 residues before the CDR3 does, and the rest of the CDR3 is filled in from the germline J gene. J is TRBJ2-1 and V is TRBV29-1; TRBD1 matches 7 bases. V was clipped by 6 bases and J by 3 bases; unmatched bases: 8. The CDR3 loop spans 14 amino acids. Germline V gene data show CDR1 as SQVTM and CDR2 as ANQGSEA. The sequenced CDR3 bases are TGCAGCGTCCTTGGACAGGCAAACTACAATGAG. This translates into CSVLGQANYNE. The whole CDR3 reads CSVLGQANYNEQFF.

In regard to this clone: The read finishes 3 residues shy of the CDR3 end, and the germline J gene is used to complete it. The rearrangement joins TRBV20-1 to TRBJ2-4; D not resolved. Germline lookup yields CDR1 DFQATT and CDR2 SNEGSKA (reference sequence). The length of the CDR3 is 11 residues. CDR3 residues: CSARDAPGQYF. The sequenced CDR3 bases are TGCAGTGCTAGAGATGCGCCCGGT.

Notes on this clone: The DNA ends 3 residues before the CDR3 does, and the rest of the CDR3 is filled in from the germline J gene. This chain connects TRBV7-2 to TRBJ2-5, with 8 bases matching TRBD1. The CDR3 is made up of 15 amino acids. Per the germline V gene, CDR1 is SGHTA and CDR2 is FQGNSA. Trimming removed 5 bases from V and 5 bases from J; junction bases left unmatched: 10. CDR3: CASSLRDRSRETQYF. CDR3 DNA (partial): TGTGCCAGCAGCCTACGGGACAGGAGTAGGGAGACC.

Points on this clone: The read terminates 3 residues before the CDR3 end, so the remaining end is supplied by the germline J gene. The chain combines TRBV18 with TRBJ2-4; D is perhaps TRBD1 (5 bases). This CDR3 comprises 14 residues. Germline V gene sequence: CDR1 KGHSH, CDR2 LQKENI. The covered CDR3 bases are TGTGCCAGCTCCCCGGACATGCAGATCTATGGT. Encoded protein: CASSPDMQIYG. In full, the CDR3 reads CASSPDMQIYGQYF.

To note about this clone: The CDR3 end is not reached by the read, which stops 3 residues before it; the germline J gene fills it in. The V call is TRBV19, the J call TRBJ2-3, with D perhaps matching TRBD2 (5 bases). CDR1 is LNHDA and CDR2 is SQIVND in the germline V gene (reference sequence). The CDR3 runs 15 residues. The CDR3 region is CAGSRTDSSNQPQYF. Incomplete CDR3 DNA: TGTGCCGGATCCAGAACAGATTCTAGCAATCAGCCG. The full variable domain, its missing parts supplied by reference TRBV19 and TRBJ2-3, is DGGITQSPKYLFRKEGQNVTLSCEQNLNHDAMYWYRQDPGQGLRLIYYSQIVNDFQKGDIAEGYSVSREKKESFPLTVTSAQKNPTAFYLCAGSRTDSSNQPQYFGPGTRLTVL.

A word on this clone: The CDR3 end lies 3 residues beyond the end of the read and is filled in from the germline J gene. This chain joins TRBV6-2 or TRBV6-3 and TRBJ1-4; TRBD1 matches 7 bases. Germline V gives CDR1 MNHEY, CDR2 SVGEGT. The CDR3 totals 15 residues. CDR3 protein: CASSRRQGINSPLFF. Partial CDR3 DNA: TGTGCCAGCAGCCGAAGACAGGGTATAAATTCACCA.

Comments on this clone: Read coverage stops 3 residues before the CDR3 terminus; the germline J gene supplies the remainder. The V gene is TRBV12-5, the J gene TRBJ2-3; 13 bases match TRBD2. Germline V gene sequence: CDR1 LGHNT, CDR2 FRNRAP. The CDR3 totals 18 residues. J gave up 3 bases and V 2 bases, and 8 bases lay outside the gene matches. The CDR3 region is CASGLPRTSGSMTDTQYF. Partial CDR3 DNA: TGTGCTAGTGGTTTGCCACGGACTAGCGGGAGTATGACAGATACG.

A note on this clone: With the read ending 3 residues before the CDR3 end, the germline J gene is used to fill in that end. The V and J genes are TRBV30 and TRBJ2-3; D is perhaps TRBD1 (5 bases). The CDR3 is made up of 13 amino acids. Germline CDR1 reads GTSNPN; CDR2 reads SVGIG (reference sequence). CDR3: CAWSVDIQETQYF. The CDR3 bases that were read are TGTGCCTGGAGTGTGGACATACAAGAGACG.

To note about this clone: The CDR3 end lies 3 residues beyond the end of the read and is filled in from the germline J gene. The rearrangement uses TRBV12-5 and TRBJ2-5; 9 bases match TRBD1. The CDR3 length is 16 residues. The V gene's germline CDR1 is LGHNT and CDR2 FRNRAP. Trimming at V came to 2 bases and at J to 4 bases, leaving 8 bases not matched to a gene. CDR3 bases read: TGTGCTAGTGGTTTGCGAGTGACAGGGGGTAGAGAGACC. This translates into CASGLRVTGGRET. The entire CDR3 reads CASGLRVTGGRETQYF.

As concerns this clone: The CDR3 goes on 3 residues after the read ends, and that part is filled in from the germline J gene. The chain combines TRBV30 with TRBJ2-3; 10 bases map to TRBD1. CDR1 and CDR2 (germline): GTSNPN, SVGIG (reference sequence). CDR3 size: 15 residues. This CDR3 reads CAWRGRDRGREAQYF. CDR3 DNA, as far as it was read: TGTGCCTGGAGAGGCCGGGACAGGGGCCGTGAGGCG.